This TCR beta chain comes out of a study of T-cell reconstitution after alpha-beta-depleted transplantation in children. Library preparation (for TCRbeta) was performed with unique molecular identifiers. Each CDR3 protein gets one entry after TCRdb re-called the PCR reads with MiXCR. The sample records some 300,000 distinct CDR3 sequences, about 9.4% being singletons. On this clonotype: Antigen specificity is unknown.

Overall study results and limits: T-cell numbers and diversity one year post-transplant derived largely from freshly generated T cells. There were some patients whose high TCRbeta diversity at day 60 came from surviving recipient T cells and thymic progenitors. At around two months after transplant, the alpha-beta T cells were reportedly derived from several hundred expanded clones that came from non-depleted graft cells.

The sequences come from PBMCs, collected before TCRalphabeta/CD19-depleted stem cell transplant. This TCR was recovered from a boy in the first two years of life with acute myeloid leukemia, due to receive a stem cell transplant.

CDR3 amino acids: CASSLAGNSYNEQFF. CDR3 nucleotides: TGTGCCAGCAGCCTAGCGGGAAACTCCTACAATGAGCAGTTCTTC. The chain combines TRBV7-3 with TRBJ2-1, with 9 bases that match TRBD2. Trimming at V came to 5 bases and at J to 0 bases, leaving 2 bases not matched to a gene. The CDR3 covers 15 residues. CDR1 SGHTA and CDR2 FQGTGA come from the germline V gene.